The subject of this entry is one T cell receptor (beta chain). Its specificity is not known. The PCR contained 60 Vbeta and 13 Jbeta primers. The data were produced by immunoSEQ multiplex PCR, yet TCRdb's version contains in-frame clones alone and is incomplete. The sample yields under 200,000 clones, over 75% seen once. Germline V CDR1 and CDR2: SGHTS, YDEGEE. This CDR3 contains 16 residues. The V and J ends lost 3 bases and 2 bases, in that order; junction bases with no gene match: 11. The sample comes from a study of cytomegalovirus exposure and HLA in healthy donors. Points from the study as a whole: According to reports, the classifier identified cytomegalovirus status with high specificity and sensitivity. CMV serostatus was the sole immune exposure data available. In a later analysis, specific HLA alleles were associated with more than 15,000 TCR beta sequences at a 0.05 false discovery rate.

Sequenced material: PBMCs. The chain employs TRBV5-8 and TRBJ2-7; TRBD1 aligns across 7 bases. This sequence originates from a woman aged 18-30 years in good health and CMV-seronegative. In DNA form, the CDR3 reads TGTGCCAGCAGCTCGTTTGACAGGGCTCCAGCCTACGAGCAGTACTTC. Translation gives CASSSFDRAPAYEQYF.